Below, one T cell receptor (beta chain) is given with its context. Its antigen is undetermined. The data belong to a study of CD8 T cells in ankylosing spondylitis. Study conclusions and caveats: Within matched ankylosing spondylitis synovial fluid, disease-linked clones were reportedly significantly enriched. A TCR beta motif of eight highly homologous variants appeared characteristic of ankylosing spondylitis blood.

Between the trimmed V and J ends, which lost 1 base and 8 bases, there was a span of 8 bases. The CDR3 has 12 amino acids. Germline-derived CDR1 and CDR2 are LGHDT and YNNKEL (reference sequence). TCRdb called the 5' RACE reads again in MiXCR, with one record for every CDR3 protein. The sample yields about 540,000 distinct CDR3 sequences, about 13% seen once. The sample taken for sequencing was blood, either unsorted or a sorted T cell fraction (not recorded which). The TCR comes from a male donor with ankylosing spondylitis. The chain employs TRBV3-1 and TRBJ1-2, with D possibly TRBD1 on 6 matching bases. CDR3 loop: CASSQGGHGYTF. The CDR3 region has the DNA TGTGCCAGCAGCCAAGGGGGGCACGGCTACACCTTC.